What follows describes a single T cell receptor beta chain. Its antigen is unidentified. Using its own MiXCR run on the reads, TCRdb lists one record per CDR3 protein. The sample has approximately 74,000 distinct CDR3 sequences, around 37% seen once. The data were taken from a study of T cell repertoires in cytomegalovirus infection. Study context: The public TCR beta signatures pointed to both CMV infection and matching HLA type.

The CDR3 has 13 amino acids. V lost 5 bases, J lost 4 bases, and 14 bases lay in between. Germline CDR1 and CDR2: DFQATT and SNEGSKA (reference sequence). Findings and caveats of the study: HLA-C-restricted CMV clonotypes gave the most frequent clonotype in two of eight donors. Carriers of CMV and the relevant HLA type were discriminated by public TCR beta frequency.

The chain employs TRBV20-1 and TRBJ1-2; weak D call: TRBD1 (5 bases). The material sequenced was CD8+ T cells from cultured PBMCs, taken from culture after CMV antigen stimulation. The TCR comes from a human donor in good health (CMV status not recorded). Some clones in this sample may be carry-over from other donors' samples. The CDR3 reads CSALPGTVYGYTF. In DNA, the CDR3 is TGCAGTGCTCTTCCCGGGACCGTCTATGGCTACACCTTC.